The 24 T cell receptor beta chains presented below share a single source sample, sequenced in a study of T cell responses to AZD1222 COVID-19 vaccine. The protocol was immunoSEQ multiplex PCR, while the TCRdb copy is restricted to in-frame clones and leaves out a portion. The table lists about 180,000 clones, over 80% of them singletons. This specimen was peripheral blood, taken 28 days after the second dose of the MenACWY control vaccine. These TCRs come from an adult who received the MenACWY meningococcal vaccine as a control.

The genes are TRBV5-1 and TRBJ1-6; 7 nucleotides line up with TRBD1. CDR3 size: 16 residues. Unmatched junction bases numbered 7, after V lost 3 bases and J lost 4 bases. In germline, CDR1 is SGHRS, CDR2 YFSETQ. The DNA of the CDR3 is TGCGCCAGCAGCTCGTTCACAGGGGATTATAATTCACCCCTCCACTTT. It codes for CASSSFTGDYNSPLHF.

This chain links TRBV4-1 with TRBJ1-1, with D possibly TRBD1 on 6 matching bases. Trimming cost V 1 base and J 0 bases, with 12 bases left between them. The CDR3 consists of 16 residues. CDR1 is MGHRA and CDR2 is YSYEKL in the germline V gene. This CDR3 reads CASSQVGGPMNTEAFF. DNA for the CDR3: TGCGCCAGCAGCCAAGTGGGGGGCCCGATGAACACTGAAGCTTTCTTT.

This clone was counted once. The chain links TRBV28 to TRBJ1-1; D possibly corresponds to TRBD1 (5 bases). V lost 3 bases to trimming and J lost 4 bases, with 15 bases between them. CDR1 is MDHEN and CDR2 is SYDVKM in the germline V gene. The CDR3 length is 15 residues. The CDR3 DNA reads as TGTGCCAGCAGTTTCGCAGGGAATAAGATCACTGAAGCTTTCTTT. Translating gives CASSFAGNKITEAFF.

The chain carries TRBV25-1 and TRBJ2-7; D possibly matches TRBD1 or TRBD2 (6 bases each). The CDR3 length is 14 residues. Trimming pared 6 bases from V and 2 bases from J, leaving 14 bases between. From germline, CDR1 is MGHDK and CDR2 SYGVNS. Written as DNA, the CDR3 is TGTGCCAGCAGCTCCACCGGGGGCCCCTACGAGCAGTACTTC. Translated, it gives CASSSTGGPYEQYF.

Here the CDR3 reads CASSRVTDGYTF. The CDR3 coding sequence is TGTGCCAGCAGTCGGGTGACAGACGGCTACACCTTC. The V gene is TRBV25-1, the J gene TRBJ1-2; D may be TRBD1 (5 bases). The V gene's germline CDR1 is MGHDK and CDR2 SYGVNS. The V end was cut by 5 bases, the J end by 8 bases, with 12 bases between. The CDR3 loop spans 12 amino acids.

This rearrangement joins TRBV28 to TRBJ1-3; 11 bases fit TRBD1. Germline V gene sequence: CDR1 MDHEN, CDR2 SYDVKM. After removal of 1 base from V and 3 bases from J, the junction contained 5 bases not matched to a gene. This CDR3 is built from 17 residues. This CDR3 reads CASSLSGTGGIGNTIYF. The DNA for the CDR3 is TGTGCCAGCAGTTTATCTGGGACAGGGGGGATTGGAAACACCATATATTTT.

CDR3 bases: TGTGCCAGCAGCCAACCTACTAGCGGGAACTCCTACGAGCAGTACTTC. Translated: CASSQPTSGNSYEQYF. The chain couples TRBV4-2 to TRBJ2-7, with TRBD2 identical over 10 bases. V dropped 2 bases and J dropped 0; count of bases not matched to a gene: 4. Germline V gene lookup returns CDR1 LGHNA and CDR2 YNFKEQ. This CDR3 comprises 16 residues.

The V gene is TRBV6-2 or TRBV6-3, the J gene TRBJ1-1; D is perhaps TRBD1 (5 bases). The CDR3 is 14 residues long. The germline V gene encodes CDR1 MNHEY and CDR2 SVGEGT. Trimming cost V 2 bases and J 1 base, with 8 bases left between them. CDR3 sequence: CASSYTGPNTEAFF. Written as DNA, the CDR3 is TGTGCCAGCAGTTACACGGGACCGAACACTGAAGCTTTCTTT.

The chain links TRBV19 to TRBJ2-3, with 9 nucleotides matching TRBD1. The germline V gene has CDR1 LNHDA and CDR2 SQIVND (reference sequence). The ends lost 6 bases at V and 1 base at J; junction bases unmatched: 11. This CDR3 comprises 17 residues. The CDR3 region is CASREPPGTGRTDTQYF. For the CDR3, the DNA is TGTGCCAGTAGAGAACCGCCCGGGACAGGGCGCACAGATACGCAGTATTTT.

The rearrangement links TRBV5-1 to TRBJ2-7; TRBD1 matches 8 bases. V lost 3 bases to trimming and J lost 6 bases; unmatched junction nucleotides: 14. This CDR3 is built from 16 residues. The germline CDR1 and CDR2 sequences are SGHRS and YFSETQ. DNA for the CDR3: TGCGCCAGCAGCTCGCGTGGGACAGGTGTATTGGGCGAGCAGTACTTC. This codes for CASSSRGTGVLGEQYF.

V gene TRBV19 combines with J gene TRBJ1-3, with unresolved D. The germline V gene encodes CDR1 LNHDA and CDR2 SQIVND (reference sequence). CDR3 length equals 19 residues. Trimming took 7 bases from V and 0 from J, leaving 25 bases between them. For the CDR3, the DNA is TGTGCCAGTACCAGTTTCGCAGGAGGGAAAGGGAGCTCTGGAAACACCATATATTTT. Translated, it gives CASTSFAGGKGSSGNTIYF.

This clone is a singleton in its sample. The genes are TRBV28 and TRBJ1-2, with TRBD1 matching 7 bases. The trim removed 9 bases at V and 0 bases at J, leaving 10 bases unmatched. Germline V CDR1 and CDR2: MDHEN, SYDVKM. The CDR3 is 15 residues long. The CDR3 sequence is CASWGQPRANYGYTF. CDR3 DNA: TGTGCCAGTTGGGGACAGCCAAGAGCTAACTATGGCTACACCTTC.

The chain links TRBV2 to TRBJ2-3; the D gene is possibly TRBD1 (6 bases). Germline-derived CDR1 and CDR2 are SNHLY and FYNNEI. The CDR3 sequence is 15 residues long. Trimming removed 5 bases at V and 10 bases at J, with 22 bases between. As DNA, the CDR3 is TGTGCCAGCAGTTACCAGACACACAGGGACAACGCGCAGTATTTT. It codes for CASSYQTHRDNAQYF.

The CDR3 here is CASSQEGLADYEQYF. The CDR3 coding sequence is TGTGCCAGCAGCCAAGAGGGGCTAGCGGATTACGAGCAGTACTTC. The chain recombines TRBV3-1 (or the pseudogene TRBV3-2) with TRBJ2-7, with 7 positions matching TRBD2. There are 15 residues in the CDR3. V gave up 0 bases and J gave up 4 bases; unmatched junction bases: 6. CDR1 and CDR2 from the germline V gene are LGHDT and YNNKEL (reference sequence).

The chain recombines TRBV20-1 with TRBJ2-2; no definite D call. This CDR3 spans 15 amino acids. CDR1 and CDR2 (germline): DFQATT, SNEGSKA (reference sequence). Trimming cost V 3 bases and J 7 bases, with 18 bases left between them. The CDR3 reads CSASPTVGSGGELFF. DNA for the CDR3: TGCAGTGCTAGTCCTACTGTGGGGTCGGGCGGGGAGCTGTTTTTT.

CDR3 region: CASSVRSGNEQFF. The CDR3 nucleotides read TGTGCCAGCAGCGTGAGATCAGGGAATGAGCAGTTCTTC. The chain has TRBV9 and TRBJ2-1; D possibly corresponds to TRBD1 (5 bases). CDR3 length equals 13 residues. Trimming stripped 2 bases from V and 7 bases from J, with 10 bases between. Germline V CDR1 and CDR2: SGDLS, YYNGEE.

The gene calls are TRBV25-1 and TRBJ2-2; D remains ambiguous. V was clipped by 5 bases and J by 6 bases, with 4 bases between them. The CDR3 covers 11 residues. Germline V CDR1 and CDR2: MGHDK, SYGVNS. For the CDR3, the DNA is TGTGCCAGCAGTCGTTCCGGGGAGCTGTTTTTT. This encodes CASSRSGELFF.

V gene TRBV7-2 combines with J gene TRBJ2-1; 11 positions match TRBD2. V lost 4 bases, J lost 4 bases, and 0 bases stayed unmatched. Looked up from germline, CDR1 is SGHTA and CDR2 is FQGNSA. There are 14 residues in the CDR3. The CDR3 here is CASSWTSGYNEQFF. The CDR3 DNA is TGTGCCAGCAGCTGGACTAGCGGGTACAATGAGCAGTTCTTC. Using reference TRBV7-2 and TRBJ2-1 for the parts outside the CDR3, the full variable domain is GAGVSQSPSNKVTEKGKDVELRCDPISGHTALYWYRQSLGQGLEFLIYFQGNSAPDKSGLPSDRFSAERTGGSVSTLTIQRTQQEDSAVYLCASSWTSGYNEQFFGPGTRLTVL.

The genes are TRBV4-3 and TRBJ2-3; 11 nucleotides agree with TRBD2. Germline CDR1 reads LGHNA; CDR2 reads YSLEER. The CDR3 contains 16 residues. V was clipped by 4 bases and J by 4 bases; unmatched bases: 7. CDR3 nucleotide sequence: TGCGCCAGCAGCCGGACTAGCGGGCAGGAGGCAGATACGCAGTATTTT. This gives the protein CASSRTSGQEADTQYF.

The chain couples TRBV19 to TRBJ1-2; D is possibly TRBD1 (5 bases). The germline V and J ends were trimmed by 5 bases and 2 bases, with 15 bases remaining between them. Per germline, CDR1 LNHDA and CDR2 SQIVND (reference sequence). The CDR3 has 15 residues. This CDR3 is CASSRDVGGNYGYTF. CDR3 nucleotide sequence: TGTGCCAGTAGTCGGGACGTCGGAGGGAACTATGGCTACACCTTC.

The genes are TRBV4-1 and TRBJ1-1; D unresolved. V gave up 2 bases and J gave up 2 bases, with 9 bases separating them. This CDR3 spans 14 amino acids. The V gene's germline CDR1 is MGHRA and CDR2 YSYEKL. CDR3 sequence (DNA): TGCGCCAGCAGCCAAAGTGTGGTTAACACTGAAGCTTTCTTT. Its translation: CASSQSVVNTEAFF.

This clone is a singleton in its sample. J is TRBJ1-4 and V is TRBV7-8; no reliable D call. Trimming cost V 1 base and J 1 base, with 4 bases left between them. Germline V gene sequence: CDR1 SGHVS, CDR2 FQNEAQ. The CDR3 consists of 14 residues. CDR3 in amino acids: CASSLGRTNEKLFF. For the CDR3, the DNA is TGTGCCAGCAGCTTAGGTAGAACTAATGAAAAACTGTTTTTT.

In DNA form, the CDR3 reads TGCGCCAGCAGACTTCTCCCAGGGTGGGACACTGAAGCTTTCTTT. Translating gives CASRLLPGWDTEAFF. The gene calls are TRBV5-1 and TRBJ1-1, with a weak D call TRBD1 (5 bases). Trimming pared 5 bases from V and 3 bases from J, leaving 17 bases between. The CDR3 length is 15 residues. CDR1 SGHRS and CDR2 YFSETQ come from the germline V gene.

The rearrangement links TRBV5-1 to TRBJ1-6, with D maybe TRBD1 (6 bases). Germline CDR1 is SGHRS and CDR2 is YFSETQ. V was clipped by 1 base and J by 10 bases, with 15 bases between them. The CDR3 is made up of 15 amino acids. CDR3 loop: CASSLPGGDGSPLHF. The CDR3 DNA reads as TGCGCCAGCAGCTTGCCGGGGGGCGATGGATCACCCCTCCACTTT. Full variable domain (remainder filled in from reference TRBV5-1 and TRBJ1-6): KAGVTQTPRYLIKTRGQQVTLSCSPISGHRSVSWYQQTPGQGLQFLFEYFSETQRNKGNFPGRFSGRQFSNSRSEMNVSTLELGDSALYLCASSLPGGDGSPLHFGNGTRLTVT.